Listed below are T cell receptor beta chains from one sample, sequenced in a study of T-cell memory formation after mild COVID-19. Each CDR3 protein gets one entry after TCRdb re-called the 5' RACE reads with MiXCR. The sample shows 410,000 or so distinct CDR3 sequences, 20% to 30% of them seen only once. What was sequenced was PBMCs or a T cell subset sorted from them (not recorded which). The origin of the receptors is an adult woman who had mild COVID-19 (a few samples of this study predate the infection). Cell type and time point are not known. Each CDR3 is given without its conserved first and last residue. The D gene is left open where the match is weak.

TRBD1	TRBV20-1	SARDTDAGMKVGGPIYEQY
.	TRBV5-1	ASSLQELLRPEAF
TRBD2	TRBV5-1	ASSLASGSPSYNEQF
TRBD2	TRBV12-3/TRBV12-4	ASSHTGTSGVIYEQY
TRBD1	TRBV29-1	SVRTGMDGYT
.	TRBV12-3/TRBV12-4	ASRIRAEQY
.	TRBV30	AQKESGYEQY
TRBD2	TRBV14	ASSQGLAGGWQETQY
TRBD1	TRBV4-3	ASSHLTGTGGDEQY
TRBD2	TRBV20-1	SARDISGNSYNEQF